This TCR beta chain was recovered during a study of shared clonotypes between healthy human individuals. Study-wide context: The study drew on a couple of women and a few men aged 18 to 49 as donors. Overall study findings and caveats: Apart from blood, nothing was sampled; tissue repertoires likely differ.

The V gene lost 3 bases and the J gene lost 1 base, with 13 bases spanning the gap. This CDR3 has 16 residues. Germline lookup yields CDR1 WSHSY and CDR2 SAAADI. The study drew its donors from healthy HIV-negative adults without recent acute infections or vaccinations. Approximately 210 ng DNA, about 33,000 T cell genomes, went into each sorted-subset replicate PCR. Clones were sequenced by immunoSEQ multiplex PCR, and TCRdb holds only the in-frame ones, with some missing. This sample yields about 1 million clones, of which under 80% are seen a single time; over 1.3% belongs to the top ten. In regard to this clone: Its cognate antigen is unknown.

This TCR came from a man aged 18 to 35 in good health. Sequencing was performed on memory CD4+ T cells sorted from blood. Subset described: CD45RA-negative fraction. The gene calls are TRBV10-2 and TRBJ1-5, with D tentatively TRBD1 (5 bases). For the CDR3, the DNA is TGCGCCAGCAGTGATATGGGGACGGGGAGCAATCAGCCCCAGCATTTT. Translated, it gives CASSDMGTGSNQPQHF.